This TCR beta chain stems from a study of T-cell reconstitution after alpha-beta-depleted transplantation in children. Notes on the study in general: Two months or so post-transplant, alpha-beta T cells reportedly derived from several hundred expanded graft clones.

Germline CDR1 DFQATT, CDR2 SNEGSKA (reference sequence). J was trimmed by 6 bases and V by 6 bases; bases with no gene match: 16. The length of the CDR3 is 16 residues. Unique molecular identifiers were incorporated when the TCRbeta library was constructed. TCRdb used MiXCR to reprocess the PCR reads, holding one entry per CDR3 protein. The data contain some 600,000 distinct CDR3 sequences, roughly 13% of them singletons. Comments on this clonotype: No antigen is known for it.

The chain carries TRBV20-1 and TRBJ2-3, with TRBD2 matching over 9 bases. This TCR was sampled from a male patient between 10 and 17 years old who had a stem cell transplant for acute myeloid leukemia, so the T cells may come from the graft donor. The sequenced sample was PBMCs, mostly from graft donor cells, obtained 360 days after TCRalphabeta/CD19-depleted stem cell transplant. The CDR3 nucleotides are TGCAGTGCCCCGGCGGCTAGCGGGGCTTTAAGGGATACGCAGTATTTT. Translating it yields CSAPAASGALRDTQYF.